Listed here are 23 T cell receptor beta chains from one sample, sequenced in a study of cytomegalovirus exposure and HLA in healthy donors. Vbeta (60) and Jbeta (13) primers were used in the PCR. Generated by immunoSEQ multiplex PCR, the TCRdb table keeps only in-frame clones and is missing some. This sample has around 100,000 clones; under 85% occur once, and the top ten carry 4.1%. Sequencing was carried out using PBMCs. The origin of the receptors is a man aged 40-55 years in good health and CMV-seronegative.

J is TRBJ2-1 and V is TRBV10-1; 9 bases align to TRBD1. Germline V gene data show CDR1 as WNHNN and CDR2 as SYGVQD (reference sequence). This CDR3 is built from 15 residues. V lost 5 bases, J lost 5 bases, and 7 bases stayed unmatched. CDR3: CASSLGQGIDNEQFF. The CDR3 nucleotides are TGCGCCAGCAGTTTAGGACAGGGGATCGACAATGAGCAGTTCTTC.

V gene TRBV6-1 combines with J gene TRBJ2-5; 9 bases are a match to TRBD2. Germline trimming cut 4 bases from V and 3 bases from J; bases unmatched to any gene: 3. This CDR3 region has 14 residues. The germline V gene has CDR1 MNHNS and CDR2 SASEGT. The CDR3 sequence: CASSGGGGEETQYF. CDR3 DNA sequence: TGTGCCAGCAGTGGGGGCGGGGGGGAAGAGACCCAGTACTTC.

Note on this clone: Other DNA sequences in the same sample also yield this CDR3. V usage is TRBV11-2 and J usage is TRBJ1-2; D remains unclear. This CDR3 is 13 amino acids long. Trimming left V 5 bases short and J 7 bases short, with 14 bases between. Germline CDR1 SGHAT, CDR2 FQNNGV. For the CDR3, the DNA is TGTGCCAGCAGCCAGATATTCGTTTCTGGCTACACCTTC. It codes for CASSQIFVSGYTF. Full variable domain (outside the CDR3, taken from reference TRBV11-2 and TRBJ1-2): EAGVAQSPRYKIIEKRQSVAFWCNPISGHATLYWYQQILGQGPKLLIQFQNNGVVDDSQLPKDRFSAERLKGVDSTLKIQPAKLEDSAVYLCASSQIFVSGYTFGSGTRLTVV.

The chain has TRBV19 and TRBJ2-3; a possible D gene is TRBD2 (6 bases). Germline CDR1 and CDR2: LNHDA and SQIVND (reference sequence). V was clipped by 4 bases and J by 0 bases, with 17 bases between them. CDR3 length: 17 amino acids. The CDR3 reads CASSKISGGASTDTQYF. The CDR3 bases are TGTGCCAGTAGTAAGATTAGCGGAGGGGCGAGCACAGATACGCAGTATTTT. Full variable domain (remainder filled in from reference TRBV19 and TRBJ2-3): DGGITQSPKYLFRKEGQNVTLSCEQNLNHDAMYWYRQDPGQGLRLIYYSQIVNDFQKGDIAEGYSVSREKKESFPLTVTSAQKNPTAFYLCASSKISGGASTDTQYFGPGTRLTVL.

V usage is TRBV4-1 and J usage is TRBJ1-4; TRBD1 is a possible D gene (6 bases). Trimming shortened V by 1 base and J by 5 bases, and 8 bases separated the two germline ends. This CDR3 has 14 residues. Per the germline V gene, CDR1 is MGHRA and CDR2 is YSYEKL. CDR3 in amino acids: CASSQVGQNEKLFF. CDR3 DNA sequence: TGCGCCAGCAGCCAAGTAGGACAGAATGAAAAACTGTTTTTT.

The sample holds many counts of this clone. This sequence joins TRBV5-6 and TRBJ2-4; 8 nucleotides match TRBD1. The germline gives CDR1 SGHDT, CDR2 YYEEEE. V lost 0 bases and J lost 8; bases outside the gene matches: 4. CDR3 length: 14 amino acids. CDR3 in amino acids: CASSLGQGADIQYF. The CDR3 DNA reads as TGTGCCAGCAGCTTGGGGCAGGGGGCAGACATTCAGTACTTC.

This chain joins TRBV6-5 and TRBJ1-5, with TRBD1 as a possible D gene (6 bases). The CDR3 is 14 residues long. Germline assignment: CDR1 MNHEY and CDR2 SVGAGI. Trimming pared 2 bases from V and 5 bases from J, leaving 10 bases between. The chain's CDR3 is CASSYGQLDQPQHF. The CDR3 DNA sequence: TGTGCCAGCAGTTACGGACAGTTGGATCAGCCCCAGCATTTT.

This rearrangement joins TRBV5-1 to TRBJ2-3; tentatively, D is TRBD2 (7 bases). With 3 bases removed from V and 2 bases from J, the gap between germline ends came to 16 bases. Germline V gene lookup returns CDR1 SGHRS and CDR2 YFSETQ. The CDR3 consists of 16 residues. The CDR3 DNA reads TGCGCCAGCAGCTACCATAGGCGGGGGCACACAGATACGCAGTATTTT. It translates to CASSYHRRGHTDTQYF. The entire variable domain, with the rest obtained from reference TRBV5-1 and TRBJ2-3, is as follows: KAGVTQTPRYLIKTRGQQVTLSCSPISGHRSVSWYQQTPGQGLQFLFEYFSETQRNKGNFPGRFSGRQFSNSRSEMNVSTLELGDSALYLCASSYHRRGHTDTQYFGPGTRLTVL.

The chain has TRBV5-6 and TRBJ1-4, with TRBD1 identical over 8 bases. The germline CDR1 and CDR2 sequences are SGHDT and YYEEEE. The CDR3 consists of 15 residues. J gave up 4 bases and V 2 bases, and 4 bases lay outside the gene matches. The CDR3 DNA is TGTGCCAGCAGCTTCTGGACAGGGATTAATGAAAAACTGTTTTTT. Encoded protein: CASSFWTGINEKLFF.

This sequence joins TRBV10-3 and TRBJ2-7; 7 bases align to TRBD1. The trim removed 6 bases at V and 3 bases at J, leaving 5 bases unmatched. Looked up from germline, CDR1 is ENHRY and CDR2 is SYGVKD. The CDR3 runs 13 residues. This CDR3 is CAISGDSNYEQYF. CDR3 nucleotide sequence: TGTGCCATCAGCGGGGACAGCAACTACGAGCAGTACTTC.

The CDR3 reads CASSLVTPYGYTF. For the CDR3, the DNA is TGTGCCAGCAGCTTGGTGACACCTTATGGCTACACCTTC. The V and J genes are TRBV5-6 and TRBJ1-2; D is unresolved. Trimming removed 0 bases from V and 5 bases from J, with 8 bases in between. The CDR3 sequence is 13 residues long. Per the germline V gene, CDR1 is SGHDT and CDR2 is YYEEEE.

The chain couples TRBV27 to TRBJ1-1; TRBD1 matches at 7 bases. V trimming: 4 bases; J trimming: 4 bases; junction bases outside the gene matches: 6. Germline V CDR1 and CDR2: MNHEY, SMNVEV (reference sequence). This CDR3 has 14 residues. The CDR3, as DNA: TGTGCCAGCAGTTCCGAACAGGGGACCACTGAAGCTTTCTTT. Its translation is CASSSEQGTTEAFF.

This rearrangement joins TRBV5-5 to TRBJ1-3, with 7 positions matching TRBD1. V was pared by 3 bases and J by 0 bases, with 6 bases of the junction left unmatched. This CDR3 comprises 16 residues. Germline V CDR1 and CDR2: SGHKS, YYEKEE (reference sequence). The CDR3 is CASSWAGTASGNTIYF. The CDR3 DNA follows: TGTGCCAGCAGCTGGGCCGGGACAGCCTCTGGAAACACCATATATTTT.

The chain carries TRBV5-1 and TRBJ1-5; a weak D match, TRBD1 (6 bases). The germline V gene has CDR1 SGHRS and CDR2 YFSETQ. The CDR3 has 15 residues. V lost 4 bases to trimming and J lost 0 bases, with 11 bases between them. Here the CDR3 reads CASSEGGVSNQPQHF. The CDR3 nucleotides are TGCGCCAGCAGCGAAGGGGGGGTTAGCAATCAGCCCCAGCATTTT.

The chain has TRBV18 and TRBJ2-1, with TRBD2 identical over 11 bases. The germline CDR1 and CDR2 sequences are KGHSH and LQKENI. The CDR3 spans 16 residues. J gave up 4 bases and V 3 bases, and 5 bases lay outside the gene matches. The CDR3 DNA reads TGTGCCAGCTCACCTACTAGCGGGGGCTCGTACAATGAGCAGTTCTTC. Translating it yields CASSPTSGGSYNEQFF.

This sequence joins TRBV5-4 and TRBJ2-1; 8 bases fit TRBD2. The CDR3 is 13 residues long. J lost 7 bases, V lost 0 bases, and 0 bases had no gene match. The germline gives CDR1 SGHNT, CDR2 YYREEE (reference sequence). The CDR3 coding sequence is TGTGCCAGCAGCTTGGCGGGGGGGAATGAGCAGTTCTTC. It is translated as CASSLAGGNEQFF.

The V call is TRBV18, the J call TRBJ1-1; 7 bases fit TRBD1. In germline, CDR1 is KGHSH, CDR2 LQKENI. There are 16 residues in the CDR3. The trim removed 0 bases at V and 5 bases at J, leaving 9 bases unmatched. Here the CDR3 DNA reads TGTGCCAGCTCACCACCCCGGACACCAGGGGGGACTGAAGCTTTCTTT. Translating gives CASSPPRTPGGTEAFF.

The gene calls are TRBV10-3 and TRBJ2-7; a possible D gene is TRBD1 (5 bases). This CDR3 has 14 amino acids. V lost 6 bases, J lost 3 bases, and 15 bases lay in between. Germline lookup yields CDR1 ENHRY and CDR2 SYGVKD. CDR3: CAIRAVGRDYEQYF. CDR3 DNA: TGTGCCATCAGAGCTGTAGGCAGGGACTACGAGCAGTACTTC.

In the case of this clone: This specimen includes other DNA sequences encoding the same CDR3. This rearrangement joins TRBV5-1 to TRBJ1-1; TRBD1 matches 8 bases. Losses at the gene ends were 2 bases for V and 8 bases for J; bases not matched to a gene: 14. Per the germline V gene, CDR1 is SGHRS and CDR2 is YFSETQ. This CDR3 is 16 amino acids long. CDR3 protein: CASSFSLPGTGTEAFF. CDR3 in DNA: TGCGCCAGCAGCTTTTCATTACCCGGGACAGGAACCGAAGCTTTCTTT.

The CDR3 sequence: CASSPLANNEQYF. For the CDR3, the DNA is TGCGCCAGCAGCCCCCTCGCCAACAACGAGCAGTACTTC. The V call is TRBV5-1, the J call TRBJ2-7; D unresolved. This CDR3 contains 13 residues. Germline V gives CDR1 SGHRS, CDR2 YFSETQ. With 4 bases removed from V and 5 bases from J, the gap between germline ends came to 13 bases.

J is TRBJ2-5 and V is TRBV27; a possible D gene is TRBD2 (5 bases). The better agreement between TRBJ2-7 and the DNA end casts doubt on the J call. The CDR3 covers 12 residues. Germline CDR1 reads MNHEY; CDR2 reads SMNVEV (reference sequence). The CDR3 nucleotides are TGTGCCAGCAGCTTGGGAGTGGGCGAGCAGTACTTC. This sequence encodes CASSLGVGEQYF.

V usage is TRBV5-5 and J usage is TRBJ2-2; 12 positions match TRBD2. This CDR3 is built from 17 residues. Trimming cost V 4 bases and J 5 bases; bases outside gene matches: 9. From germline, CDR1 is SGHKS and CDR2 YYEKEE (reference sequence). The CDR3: CASSPPVGTSGTGELFF. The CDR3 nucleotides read TGTGCCAGCAGCCCCCCCGTAGGGACTAGCGGGACCGGGGAGCTGTTTTTT.

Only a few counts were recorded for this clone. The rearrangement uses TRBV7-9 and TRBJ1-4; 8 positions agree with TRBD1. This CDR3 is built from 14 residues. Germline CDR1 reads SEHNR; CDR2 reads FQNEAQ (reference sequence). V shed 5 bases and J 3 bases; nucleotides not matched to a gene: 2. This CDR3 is CASSQTGANEKLFF. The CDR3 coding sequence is TGTGCCAGCAGCCAGACAGGGGCTAATGAAAAACTGTTTTTT.